Below, 23 T cell receptor beta chains from the same sample are listed, as sequenced in a study of T cells in Graves' hyperthyroidism and ophthalmopathy. Amplification targeted TCR beta CDR3 regions from RNA transcripts. The TCR CDR3 was amplified in a first-round RT-PCR using the HTBI primer set. TCRdb analysed the multiplex PCR reads with MiXCR anew, one entry per CDR3 protein. The sample contains some 380,000 distinct CDR3 sequences, roughly 13% of which appear only once. Material for sequencing was blood. Receptors originate from a young man with Graves' hyperthyroidism that later progressed to Graves' ophthalmopathy.

This clonotype turned up a few times. The rearrangement uses TRBV12-3 or TRBV12-4 and TRBJ2-2; D is perhaps TRBD2 (6 bases). This CDR3 has 18 amino acids. V was pared by 0 bases and J by 4 bases, with 18 bases between. This CDR3 is CASSLASTPEGITGELFF. The CDR3 region has the DNA TGTGCCAGCAGTTTAGCGTCCACGCCGGAGGGAATCACCGGGGAGCTGTTTTTT.

This clonotype has ten or more counts. J is TRBJ2-7 and V is TRBV28; D is undetermined. V was clipped by 2 bases and J by 2 bases, with 7 bases between them. Germline V gives CDR1 MDHEN, CDR2 SYDVKM. The CDR3 sequence is 13 residues long. CDR3 protein: CASSLTAAYEQYF. The CDR3 DNA is TGTGCCAGCAGTTTAACAGCAGCCTACGAGCAGTACTTC. The entire variable domain, with the rest obtained from reference TRBV28 and TRBJ2-7, is as follows: DVKVTQSSRYLVKRTGEKVFLECVQDMDHENMFWYRQDPGLGLRLIYFSYDVKMKEKGDIPEGYSVSREKKERFSLILESASTNQTSMYLCASSLTAAYEQYFGPGTRLTVT.

The table lists this clonotype with many counts. V usage is TRBV7-9 and J usage is TRBJ2-4; tentatively, D is TRBD2 (7 bases). Germline V gene sequence: CDR1 SEHNR, CDR2 FQNEAQ (reference sequence). The CDR3 is made up of 15 amino acids. The germline V and J ends were trimmed by 1 base and 8 bases, with 15 bases remaining between them. CDR3 region: CASSLGGGAGDIQYF. The CDR3 DNA reads TGTGCCAGCAGCTTAGGGGGGGGGGCCGGTGACATTCAGTACTTC.

The V gene is TRBV20-1, the J gene TRBJ1-2, with TRBD1 matching 7 bases. The CDR3 extends over 15 amino acids. Germline CDR1 DFQATT, CDR2 SNEGSKA (reference sequence). J lost 8 bases, V lost 3 bases, and 15 bases had no gene match. CDR3 in amino acids: CSARDRQDRFYGYTF. CDR3 coding DNA: TGCAGTGCTAGGGACAGACAGGACAGGTTTTACGGCTACACCTTC.

This clonotype was seen at least ten times. The chain uses TRBV5-1 and TRBJ1-4, with D perhaps matching TRBD1 (5 bases). From germline, CDR1 is SGHRS and CDR2 YFSETQ. V dropped 7 bases and J dropped 0 bases, with 13 bases sitting between them. The CDR3 contains 15 residues. For the CDR3, the DNA is TGCGCCAGCGGGGCCCAGGGCGCAACTAATGAAAAACTGTTTTTT. Translation gives CASGAQGATNEKLFF.

This clonotype was picked up many times. The chain links TRBV6-1 to TRBJ2-5; D might be TRBD2 (5 bases). Trimming cost V 5 bases and J 3 bases, with 10 bases left between them. Germline CDR1 and CDR2: MNHNS and SASEGT. The CDR3 is 13 amino acids. In DNA form, the CDR3 reads TGTGCCAGCAGTCCTCTCGGGGAAGAGACCCAGTACTTC. Protein: CASSPLGEETQYF.

Concerning this clonotype: This may be a read error, as it is one base from a much larger clone. The rearrangement links TRBV10-2 to TRBJ1-2, with D possibly being TRBD1 (5 bases). The CDR3 is 13 residues long. Germline CDR1 and CDR2: WSHSY and SAAADI. Between the trimmed V and J ends, which lost 7 bases and 4 bases, there was a span of 13 bases. As DNA, the CDR3 is TGCGCCAGCATTGTGGGGCTGGGCTATGGCTACACCTTC. Its translation: CASIVGLGYGYTF.

At least ten counts were recorded for this clonotype. The chain carries TRBV12-3 or TRBV12-4 and TRBJ1-1; D gene ambiguous. Trimming shortened V by 3 bases and J by 2 bases, and 10 bases separated the two germline ends. CDR3 length: 14 residues. The CDR3 region is CASSFWAGNTEAFF. Here the CDR3 DNA reads TGTGCCAGCAGTTTTTGGGCCGGAAACACTGAAGCTTTCTTT.

The chain is built from TRBV2 and TRBJ1-1; TRBD1 matches at 7 bases. In germline, CDR1 is SNHLY, CDR2 FYNNEI. CDR3 length equals 15 residues. V gave up 6 bases and J gave up 6 bases; unmatched junction bases: 13. The CDR3 DNA reads TGTGCCAGCAGCGCCGAACGCCGTGGACAGGCTGAAGCTTTCTTT. Its protein product is CASSAERRGQAEAFF.

Remarks on this clonotype: Given a much more abundant clone one base away, this may be a read error. The chain couples TRBV25-1 to TRBJ2-5; D remains unclear. Per the germline V gene, CDR1 is MGHDK and CDR2 is SYGVNS. V dropped 2 bases and J dropped 6 bases, with 4 bases sitting between them. This CDR3 contains 11 residues. The CDR3 nucleotides read TGTGCCAGCAGTGAACAGAAGACCCAGTACTTC. This sequence encodes CASSEQKTQYF.

This clonotype occurred a few times. V gene TRBV4-1 combines with J gene TRBJ2-7; 7 nucleotides match TRBD1. Germline V CDR1 and CDR2: MGHRA, YSYEKL. V was clipped by 2 bases and J by 3 bases; unmatched bases: 7. CDR3 length: 15 residues. The CDR3 DNA reads as TGCGCCAGCAGCCAATTGGTGGGACAGAGCTACGAGCAGTACTTC. It is translated as CASSQLVGQSYEQYF.

This clonotype has at least ten counts. This rearrangement joins TRBV13 to TRBJ1-1; TRBD1 aligns across 9 bases. Trimming at V came to 7 bases and at J to 4 bases, leaving 7 bases not matched to a gene. The CDR3 length is 14 residues. Germline CDR1 and CDR2: PRHDT and FYEKMQ (reference sequence). The CDR3 here is CASTPQGASTEAFF. The CDR3 bases are TGTGCCAGCACCCCACAGGGGGCGTCCACTGAAGCTTTCTTT.

This clonotype was observed many times. The rearrangement links TRBV11-3 to TRBJ2-3; 11 bases align to TRBD2. The CDR3 length is 15 residues. CDR1 is SGHNT, CDR2 YENEEA, per germline. Trimming cost V 6 bases and J 1 base; bases outside gene matches: 3. The CDR3, as DNA: TGTGCCAGCAGACTAGCGGGGGCCCGCACAGATACGCAGTATTTT. Protein product: CASRLAGARTDTQYF.

The genes are TRBV19 and TRBJ2-2; D ambiguous. This CDR3 is built from 14 residues. Germline loops: CDR1 LNHDA, CDR2 SQIVND (reference sequence). The V end lost 5 bases, the J end lost 3 bases, and 10 bases lay between the germline ends. DNA of the CDR3: TGTGCCAGTAGTCTCCTTCCTTACACCGGGGAGCTGTTTTTT. Amino acids: CASSLLPYTGELFF.

Ten or more counts support this clonotype. This chain connects TRBV7-9 to TRBJ1-4; TRBD1 matches at 7 bases. The CDR3 length is 14 residues. Trimming at V came to 4 bases and at J to 5 bases, leaving 4 bases not matched to a gene. Germline-derived CDR1 and CDR2 are SEHNR and FQNEAQ (reference sequence). The CDR3 region has the DNA TGTGCCAGCAGCTCGTTGACAGGGAATGAAAAACTGTTTTTT. It specifies CASSSLTGNEKLFF.

This clonotype was recorded many times. This chain connects TRBV7-8 to TRBJ1-4; 7 nucleotides align to TRBD1. CDR1 is SGHVS, CDR2 FQNEAQ, per germline. The CDR3 runs to 14 residues. V lost 1 base and J lost 8; bases outside the gene matches: 4. The CDR3 nucleotides read TGTGCCAGCAGCTTAGTAACAGGGGAAGAAAAACTGTTTTTT. Protein: CASSLVTGEEKLFF.

This clonotype was observed a handful of times. The chain carries TRBV3-1 and TRBJ2-3; 7 bases are a match to TRBD1. The CDR3 is 15 amino acids. Germline CDR1 is LGHDT and CDR2 is YNNKEL (reference sequence). The ends lost 0 bases at V and 4 bases at J; junction bases unmatched: 4. The CDR3, as DNA: TGTGCCAGCAGCCAAGACGGGACAGCTCCAGATACGCAGTATTTT. It codes for CASSQDGTAPDTQYF.

V is TRBV5-4 and J is TRBJ2-2; a possible D gene is TRBD2 (7 bases). Per germline, CDR1 SGHNT and CDR2 YYREEE (reference sequence). The CDR3 spans 17 residues. V lost 4 bases to trimming and J lost 3 bases, with 19 bases between them. DNA of the CDR3: TGTGCCAGCAGCCGCGGGGTGGCGGGGGCCTACACCGGGGAGCTGTTTTTT. Amino acid sequence: CASSRGVAGAYTGELFF.

The sample holds many counts of this clonotype. J is TRBJ1-1 and V is TRBV9; no firm D call. Germline assignment: CDR1 SGDLS and CDR2 YYNGEE. Between the trimmed V and J ends, which lost 2 bases and 1 base, there was a span of 9 bases. The CDR3 covers 14 residues. The CDR3 DNA is TGTGCCAGCAGCGTCGACGTGGCGAACACTGAAGCTTTCTTT. Protein: CASSVDVANTEAFF.

The chain couples TRBV7-3 to TRBJ2-1; 9 nucleotides align to TRBD2. The length of the CDR3 is 14 residues. V dropped 5 bases and J dropped 9; count of bases not matched to a gene: 8. Germline CDR1 reads SGHTA; CDR2 reads FQGTGA. The CDR3 spells CASSRSGGRGEQFF. In DNA, the CDR3 is TGTGCCAGCAGCCGTAGCGGGGGTAGGGGTGAGCAGTTCTTC.

This clonotype occurred a few times. The chain is built from TRBV28 and TRBJ2-7, with 10 bases aligning to TRBD1. V was clipped by 2 bases and J by 5 bases; unmatched bases: 6. Germline loops: CDR1 MDHEN, CDR2 SYDVKM. The CDR3 sequence is 15 residues long. CDR3 DNA sequence: TGTGCCAGCAGTTTACGCCGGGACAGGGGAAACGAGCAGTACTTC. The encoded protein is CASSLRRDRGNEQYF.

Ten or more counts support this clonotype. The chain joins TRBV2 to TRBJ2-6; no clear D. Germline CDR1 SNHLY, CDR2 FYNNEI. Deletions cut 6 bases from V and 0 bases from J, with 9 bases between. The CDR3 runs to 15 residues. The CDR3 region has the DNA TGTGCCAGCAGCGAGTTAACCTCTGGGGCCAACGTCCTGACTTTC. Translating it yields CASSELTSGANVLTF.

The sample holds a few counts of this clonotype. A much larger clone lies a single base off, so this may be a read error. The chain couples TRBV12-3 or TRBV12-4 to TRBJ2-7; weak D call: TRBD1 (6 bases). The V gene lost 6 bases and the J gene lost 2 bases, with 11 bases spanning the gap. The CDR3 contains 13 residues. The CDR3, as DNA: TGTGCCAGCAGCTCAGACAGGACCTACGAGCAGTACTTC. It yields the protein CASSSDRTYEQYF.